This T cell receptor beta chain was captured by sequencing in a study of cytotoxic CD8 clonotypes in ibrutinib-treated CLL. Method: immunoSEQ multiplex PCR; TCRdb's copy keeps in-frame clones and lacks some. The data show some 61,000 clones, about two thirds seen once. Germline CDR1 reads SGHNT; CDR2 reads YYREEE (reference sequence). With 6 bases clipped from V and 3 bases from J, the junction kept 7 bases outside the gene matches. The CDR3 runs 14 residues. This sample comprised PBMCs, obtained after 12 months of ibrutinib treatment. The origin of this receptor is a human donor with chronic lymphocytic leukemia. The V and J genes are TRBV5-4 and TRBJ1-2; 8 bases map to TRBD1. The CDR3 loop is CASTKDRADYGYTF. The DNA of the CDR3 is TGTGCCAGCACCAAGGACAGGGCCGACTATGGCTACACCTTC.